Listed below are T cell receptor beta chains from one sample, sequenced in a study of T cell responses to AZD1222 COVID-19 vaccine. Sequencing used immunoSEQ multiplex PCR; TCRdb keeps in-frame clones, though not all of them. The repertoire includes roughly 100,000 clones, approximately 90% of them detected once, and approximately 9% sits in the top ten. The sample was peripheral blood, taken 28 days after the second AZD1222 dose. These receptors came from an adult who received the AZD1222 COVID-19 vaccine. Both conserved end residues are trimmed from each CDR3. Each record gives: CDR3 protein, clone size, V gene. Only part of the rows carry a size: once, few, many, or a class if the clone is expanded.

AISGGLAGSADTQY	once	TRBV10-3
ASSLFNGLEVEKLF	.	TRBV28
ASSRGQGEGYT	.	TRBV7-2
ASSLGQGNNQPQH	.	TRBV7-2
GVGATYNEQF	.	TRBV27
ASSLLDRHTNNEQF	.	TRBV28
SAESDEEAF	once	TRBV20-1
ASRGRVSNQPQH	.	TRBV28
ASSQEPQDYNEQF	.	TRBV3-1/TRBV3-2
ASSRAPVGGTEAF	.	TRBV19
AITAGQGVAEAF	.	TRBV10-3
SASGPAGGGTGELF	.	TRBV20-1
ASSPLAGGTQY	.	TRBV28
ASSPGTGNTDTQY	.	TRBV7-3
ASSLTGDWTAASYEQY	.	TRBV11-2
ASRGSFGAYNSPLH	.	TRBV28
ASSGYGQGNTGELF	.	TRBV6-6
AISWDREGSPLH	.	TRBV10-3
ASSRYNEQF	.	TRBV14
ASSQVARGLNQPQH	.	TRBV4-1
ASSLGRVTDTQY	.	TRBV5-4
ASRPQGRITEAF	.	TRBV6-5
ASSPAGGATDTQY	.	TRBV7-9
ASSGGTGFGSGPSTDTQY	.	TRBV2
ASSVALQKETQY	.	TRBV9
ASSSSGGEQY	.	TRBV13
ASRLTGTYEQY	.	TRBV12-3/TRBV12-4
ASSPDYRGSYNEQF	.	TRBV4-1
ASSQVVWTGTYEQY	.	TRBV4-3
ASSQDLGFYEQY	.	TRBV3-1/TRBV3-2
ATSTRASPGQDGYT	.	TRBV15
ASSALGQGANEKLF	.	TRBV6-1
ASSQSALLGDEQF	.	TRBV3-1/TRBV3-2
ASSLAGALNTEAF	.	TRBV5-4
ASSLKEGSSYNSPLH	.	TRBV27
ASSVGMNTEAF	.	TRBV9
ASSDLWASNQPQH	.	TRBV10-2
ASSPAGGPQETQY	.	TRBV28
ASSSTGGRETQY	.	TRBV5-1
ATQGSRQETQY	.	TRBV10-3
ASSYSSMNTEAF	.	TRBV6-6
AMSAESNEKLF	.	TRBV10-3
ATSRDRGPNQPQH	.	TRBV15
ASSLDSGGGGELF	.	TRBV7-2
ASSLDRGWTGELF	.	TRBV7-9
ASSLYRTGDYEQY	.	TRBV28
ASSAGTNSPLH	.	TRBV7-9
ASSPRTGEENIQY	.	TRBV18
ASSPQTGMNTGELF	once	TRBV5-1
ASKPGNTGELF	.	TRBV5-1
ASSYSRLADEQY	.	TRBV6-5
ASDGTGRGLDTEAF	.	TRBV19
ASRHNRALNTEAF	.	TRBV11-2